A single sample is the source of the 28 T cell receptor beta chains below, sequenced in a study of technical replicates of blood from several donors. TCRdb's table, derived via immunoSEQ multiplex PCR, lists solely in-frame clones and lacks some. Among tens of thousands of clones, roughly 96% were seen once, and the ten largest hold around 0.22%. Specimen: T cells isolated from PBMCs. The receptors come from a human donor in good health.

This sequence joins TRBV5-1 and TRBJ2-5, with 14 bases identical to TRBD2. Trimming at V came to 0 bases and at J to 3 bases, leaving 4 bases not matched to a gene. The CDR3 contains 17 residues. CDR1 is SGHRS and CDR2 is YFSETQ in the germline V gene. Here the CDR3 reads CASSLGGTSGGEETQYF. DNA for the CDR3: TGCGCCAGCAGCTTGGGGGGGACTAGCGGGGGAGAAGAGACCCAGTACTTC.

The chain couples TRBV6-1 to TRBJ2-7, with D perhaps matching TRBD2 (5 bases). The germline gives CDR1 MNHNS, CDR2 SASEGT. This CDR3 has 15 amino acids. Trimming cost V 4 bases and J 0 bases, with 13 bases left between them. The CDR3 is CASSVGRRGSYEQYF. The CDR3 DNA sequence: TGTGCCAGCAGTGTGGGTCGACGGGGCTCCTACGAGCAGTACTTC.

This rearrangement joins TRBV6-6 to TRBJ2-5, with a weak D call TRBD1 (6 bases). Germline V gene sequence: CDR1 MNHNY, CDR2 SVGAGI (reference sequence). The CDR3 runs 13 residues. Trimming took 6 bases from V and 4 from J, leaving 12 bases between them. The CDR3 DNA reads TGTGCCAGCAGGTCCAGGGGCTCAGAGACCCAGTACTTC. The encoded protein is CASRSRGSETQYF.

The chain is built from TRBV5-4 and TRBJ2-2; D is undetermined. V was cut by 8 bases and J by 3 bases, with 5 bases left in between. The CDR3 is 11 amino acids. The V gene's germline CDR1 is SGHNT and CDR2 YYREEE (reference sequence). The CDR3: CASSDTGELFF. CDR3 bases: TGTGCCAGTTCGGACACCGGGGAGCTGTTTTTT. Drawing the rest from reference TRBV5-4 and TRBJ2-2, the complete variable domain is ETGVTQSPTHLIKTRGQQVTLRCSSQSGHNTVSWYQQALGQGPQFIFQYYREEENGRGNFPPRFSGLQFPNYSSELNVNALELDDSALYLCASSDTGELFFGEGSRLTVL.

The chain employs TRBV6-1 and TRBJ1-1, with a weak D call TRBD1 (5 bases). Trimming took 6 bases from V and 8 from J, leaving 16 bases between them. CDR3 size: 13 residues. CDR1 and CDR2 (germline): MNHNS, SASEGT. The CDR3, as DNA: TGTGCCAGCAGATTCGACAGCGTACGGGAAGCTTTCTTT. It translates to CASRFDSVREAFF.

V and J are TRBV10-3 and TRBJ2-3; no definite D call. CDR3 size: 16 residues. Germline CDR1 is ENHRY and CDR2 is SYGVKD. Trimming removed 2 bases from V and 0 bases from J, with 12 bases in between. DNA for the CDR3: TGTGCCATCAGTGAGGGAGTCTCATCTAGCACAGATACGCAGTATTTT. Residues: CAISEGVSSSTDTQYF.

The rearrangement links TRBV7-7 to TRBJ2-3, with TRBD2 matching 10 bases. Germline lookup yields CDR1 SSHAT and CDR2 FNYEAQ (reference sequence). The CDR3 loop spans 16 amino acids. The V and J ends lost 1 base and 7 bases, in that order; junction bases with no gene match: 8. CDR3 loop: CASSLGSQREGYTQYF. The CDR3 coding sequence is TGTGCCAGCAGCTTAGGATCCCAGCGGGAGGGTTATACGCAGTATTTT. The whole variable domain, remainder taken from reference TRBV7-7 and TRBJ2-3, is GAGVSQSPRYKVTKRGQDVTLRCDPISSHATLYWYQQALGQGPEFLTYFNYEAQPDKSGLPSDRFSAERPEGSISTLTIQRTEQRDSAMYRCASSLGSQREGYTQYFGPGTRLTVL.

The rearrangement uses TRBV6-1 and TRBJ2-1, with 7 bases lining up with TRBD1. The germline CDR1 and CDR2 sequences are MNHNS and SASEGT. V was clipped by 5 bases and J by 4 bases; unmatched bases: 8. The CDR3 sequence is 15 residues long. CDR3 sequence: CASSITGTEYNEQFF. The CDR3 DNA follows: TGTGCCAGCAGTATCACCGGGACAGAGTACAATGAGCAGTTCTTC.

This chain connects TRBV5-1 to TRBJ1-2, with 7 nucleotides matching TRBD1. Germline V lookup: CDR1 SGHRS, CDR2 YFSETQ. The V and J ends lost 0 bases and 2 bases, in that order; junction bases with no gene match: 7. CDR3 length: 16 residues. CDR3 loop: CASSLALKQGNYGYTF. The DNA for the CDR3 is TGCGCCAGCAGCTTGGCCCTCAAACAGGGGAACTATGGCTACACCTTC.

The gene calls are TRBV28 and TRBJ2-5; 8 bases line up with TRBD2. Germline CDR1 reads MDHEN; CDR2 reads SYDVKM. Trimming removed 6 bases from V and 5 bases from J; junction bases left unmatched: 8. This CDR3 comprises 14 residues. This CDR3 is CASRGLVGFETQYF. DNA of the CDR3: TGTGCCAGCAGGGGACTAGTCGGTTTTGAGACCCAGTACTTC.

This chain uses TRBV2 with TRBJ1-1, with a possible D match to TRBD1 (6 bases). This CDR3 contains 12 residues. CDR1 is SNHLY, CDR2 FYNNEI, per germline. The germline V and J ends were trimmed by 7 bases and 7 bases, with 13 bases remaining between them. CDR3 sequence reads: CASKQGGNEAFF. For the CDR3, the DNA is TGTGCCAGCAAACAGGGAGGGAATGAAGCTTTCTTT.

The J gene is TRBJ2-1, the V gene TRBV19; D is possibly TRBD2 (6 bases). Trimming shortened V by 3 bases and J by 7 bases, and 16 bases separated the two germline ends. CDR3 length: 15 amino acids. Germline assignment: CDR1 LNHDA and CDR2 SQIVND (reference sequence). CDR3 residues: CASSIQGGVLNEQFF. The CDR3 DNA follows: TGTGCCAGTAGTATCCAGGGCGGGGTATTGAATGAGCAGTTCTTC.

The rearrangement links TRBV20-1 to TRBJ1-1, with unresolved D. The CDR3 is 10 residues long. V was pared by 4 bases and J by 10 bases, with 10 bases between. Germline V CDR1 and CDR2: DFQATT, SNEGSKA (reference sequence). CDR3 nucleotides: TGCAGTGCTATTAGTAATAGAGCTTTCTTT. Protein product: CSAISNRAFF.

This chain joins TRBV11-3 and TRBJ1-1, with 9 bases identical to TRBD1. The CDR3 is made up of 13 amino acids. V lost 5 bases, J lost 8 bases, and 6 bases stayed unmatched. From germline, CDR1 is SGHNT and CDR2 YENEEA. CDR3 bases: TGTGCCAGCAGCCCTGGGACAGGGAAAGAAGCTTTCTTT. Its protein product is CASSPGTGKEAFF.

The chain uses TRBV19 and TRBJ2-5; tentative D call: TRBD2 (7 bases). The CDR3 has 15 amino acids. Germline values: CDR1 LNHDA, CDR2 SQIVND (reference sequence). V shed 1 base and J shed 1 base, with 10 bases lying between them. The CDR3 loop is CASSIAGGLQETQYF. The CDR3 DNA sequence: TGTGCCAGTAGTATAGCCGGGGGGCTCCAAGAGACCCAGTACTTC.

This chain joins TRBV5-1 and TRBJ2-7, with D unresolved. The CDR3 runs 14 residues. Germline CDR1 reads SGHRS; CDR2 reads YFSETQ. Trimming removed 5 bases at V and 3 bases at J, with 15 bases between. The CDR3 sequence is CASRVVSGFYEQYF. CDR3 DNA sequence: TGCGCCAGCAGGGTGGTATCCGGTTTCTACGAGCAGTACTTC. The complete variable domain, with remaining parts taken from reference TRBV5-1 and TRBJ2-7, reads KAGVTQTPRYLIKTRGQQVTLSCSPISGHRSVSWYQQTPGQGLQFLFEYFSETQRNKGNFPGRFSGRQFSNSRSEMNVSTLELGDSALYLCASRVVSGFYEQYFGPGTRLTVT.

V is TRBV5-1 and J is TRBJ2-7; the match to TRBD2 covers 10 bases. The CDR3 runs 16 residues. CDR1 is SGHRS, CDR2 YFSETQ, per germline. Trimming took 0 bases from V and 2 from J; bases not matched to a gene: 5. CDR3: CASSLGLAGAPYEQYF. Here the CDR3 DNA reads TGCGCCAGCAGCTTGGGCCTAGCGGGGGCCCCCTACGAGCAGTACTTC.

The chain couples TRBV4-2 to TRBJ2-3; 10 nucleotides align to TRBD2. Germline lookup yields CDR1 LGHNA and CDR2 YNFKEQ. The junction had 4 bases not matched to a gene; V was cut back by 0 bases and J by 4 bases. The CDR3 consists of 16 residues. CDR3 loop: CASSQESGRVADTQYF. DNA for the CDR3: TGTGCCAGCAGCCAAGAGAGCGGGAGGGTCGCAGATACGCAGTATTTT.

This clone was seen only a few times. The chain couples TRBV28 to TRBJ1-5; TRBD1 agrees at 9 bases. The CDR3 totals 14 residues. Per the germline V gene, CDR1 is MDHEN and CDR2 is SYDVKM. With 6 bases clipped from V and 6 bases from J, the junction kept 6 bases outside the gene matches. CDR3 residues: CASSRQGVVQPQHF. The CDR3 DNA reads TGTGCCAGCAGCCGACAGGGGGTGGTTCAGCCCCAGCATTTT.

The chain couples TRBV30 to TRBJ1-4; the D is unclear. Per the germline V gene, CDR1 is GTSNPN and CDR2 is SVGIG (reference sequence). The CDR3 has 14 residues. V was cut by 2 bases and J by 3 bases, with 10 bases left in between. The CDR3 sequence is CAWSWTLANEKLFF. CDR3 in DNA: TGTGCCTGGAGTTGGACTTTAGCTAATGAAAAACTGTTTTTT.

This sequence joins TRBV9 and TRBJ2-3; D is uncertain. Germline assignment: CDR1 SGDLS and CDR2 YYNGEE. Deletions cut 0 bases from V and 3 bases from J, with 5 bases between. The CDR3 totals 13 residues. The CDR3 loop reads CASSVGSTDTQYF. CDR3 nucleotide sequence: TGTGCCAGCAGCGTAGGTTCGACAGATACGCAGTATTTT. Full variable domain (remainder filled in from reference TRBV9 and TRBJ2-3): DSGVTQTPKHLITATGQRVTLRCSPRSGDLSVYWYQQSLDQGLQFLIQYYNGEERAKGNILERFSAQQFPDLHSELNLSSLELGDSALYFCASSVGSTDTQYFGPGTRLTVL.

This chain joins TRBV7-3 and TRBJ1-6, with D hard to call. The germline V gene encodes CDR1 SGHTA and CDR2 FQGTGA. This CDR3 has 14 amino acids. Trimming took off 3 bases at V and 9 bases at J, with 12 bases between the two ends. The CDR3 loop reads CASSFNPFGSPLHF. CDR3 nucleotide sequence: TGTGCCAGCAGCTTCAACCCCTTCGGTTCACCCCTCCACTTT.

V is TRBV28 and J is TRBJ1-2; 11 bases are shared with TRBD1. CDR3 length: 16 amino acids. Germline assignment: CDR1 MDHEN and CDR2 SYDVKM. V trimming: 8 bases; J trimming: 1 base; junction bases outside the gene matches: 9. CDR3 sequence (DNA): TGTGCCAGCCGGCGGACAGGGGGCTCATATAACTATGGCTACACCTTC. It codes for CASRRTGGSYNYGYTF.

CDR3 sequence: CAISEGDRGNEQFF. For the CDR3, the DNA is TGTGCCATCAGTGAGGGGGACAGGGGGAATGAGCAGTTCTTC. The J gene is TRBJ2-1, the V gene TRBV10-3; TRBD1 agrees at 11 bases. Per germline, CDR1 ENHRY and CDR2 SYGVKD. V lost 2 bases, J lost 7 bases, and 1 base stayed unmatched. The CDR3 totals 14 residues.

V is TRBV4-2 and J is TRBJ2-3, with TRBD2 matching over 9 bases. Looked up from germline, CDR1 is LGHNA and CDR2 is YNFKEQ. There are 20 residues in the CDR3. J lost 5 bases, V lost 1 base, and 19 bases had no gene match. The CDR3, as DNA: TGTGCCAGCAGCCAAGGGCCGTTGGTAGCGGGGGTCGTAATGGTAGATACGCAGTATTTT. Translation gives CASSQGPLVAGVVMVDTQYF.

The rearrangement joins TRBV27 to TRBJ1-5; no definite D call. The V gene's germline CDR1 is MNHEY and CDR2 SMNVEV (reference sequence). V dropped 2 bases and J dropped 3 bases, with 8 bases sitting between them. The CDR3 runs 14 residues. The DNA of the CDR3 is TGTGCCAGCAGTTTAGGCGGGAACAATCAGCCCCAGCATTTT. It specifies CASSLGGNNQPQHF.

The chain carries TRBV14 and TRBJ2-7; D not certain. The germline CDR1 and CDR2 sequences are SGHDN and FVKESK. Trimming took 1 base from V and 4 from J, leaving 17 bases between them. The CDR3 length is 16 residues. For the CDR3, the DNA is TGTGCCAGCAGCCAAGGCTGGTTCTCCGGTTCTTACGAGCAGTACTTC. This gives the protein CASSQGWFSGSYEQYF.

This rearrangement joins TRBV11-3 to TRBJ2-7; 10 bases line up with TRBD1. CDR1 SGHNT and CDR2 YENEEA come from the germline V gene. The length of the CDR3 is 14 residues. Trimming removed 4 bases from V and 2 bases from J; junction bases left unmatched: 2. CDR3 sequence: CASSSGTGAYEQYF. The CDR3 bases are TGTGCCAGCAGCTCGGGGACAGGGGCCTACGAGCAGTACTTC.